Many counts were recorded for the clone carrying this TCR beta chain. What it recognizes is unknown. The data derive from a study of neurological immune-mediated disorders. Study-wide findings and caveats: No CDR3 amino acid sequences were shared by expanded clones across subjects, suggesting private repertoires in all groups. The greatest TCR clonal expansion occurred in HTLV-1-associated myelopathy and the least in multiple sclerosis, which fell below healthy controls.

5'RACE with 10-nucleotide random UMIs generated the cDNA. In each sequencing run, over 160 million TCR-beta sequences were generated from 15-18 subjects. Each CDR3 protein gets one entry after TCRdb re-called the 5' RACE reads with MiXCR. The sample lists 81,000 or so distinct CDR3 sequences, approximately 13% occurring once. Time point: longitudinal time-point 2. This CDR3 is built from 13 residues. Germline V gene data show CDR1 as MNHEY and CDR2 as SMNVEV (reference sequence). Trimming removed 1 base from V and 3 bases from J, with 6 bases in between. The V and J genes are TRBV27 and TRBJ1-1; no clear D. The sample taken for sequencing was PBMCs. The sequence came from a female donor with HTLV-1-associated myelopathy (HAM/TSP). The CDR3 sequence: CASSLFRDTEAFF. The CDR3 DNA is TGTGCCAGCAGTTTATTTAGGGACACTGAAGCTTTCTTT.